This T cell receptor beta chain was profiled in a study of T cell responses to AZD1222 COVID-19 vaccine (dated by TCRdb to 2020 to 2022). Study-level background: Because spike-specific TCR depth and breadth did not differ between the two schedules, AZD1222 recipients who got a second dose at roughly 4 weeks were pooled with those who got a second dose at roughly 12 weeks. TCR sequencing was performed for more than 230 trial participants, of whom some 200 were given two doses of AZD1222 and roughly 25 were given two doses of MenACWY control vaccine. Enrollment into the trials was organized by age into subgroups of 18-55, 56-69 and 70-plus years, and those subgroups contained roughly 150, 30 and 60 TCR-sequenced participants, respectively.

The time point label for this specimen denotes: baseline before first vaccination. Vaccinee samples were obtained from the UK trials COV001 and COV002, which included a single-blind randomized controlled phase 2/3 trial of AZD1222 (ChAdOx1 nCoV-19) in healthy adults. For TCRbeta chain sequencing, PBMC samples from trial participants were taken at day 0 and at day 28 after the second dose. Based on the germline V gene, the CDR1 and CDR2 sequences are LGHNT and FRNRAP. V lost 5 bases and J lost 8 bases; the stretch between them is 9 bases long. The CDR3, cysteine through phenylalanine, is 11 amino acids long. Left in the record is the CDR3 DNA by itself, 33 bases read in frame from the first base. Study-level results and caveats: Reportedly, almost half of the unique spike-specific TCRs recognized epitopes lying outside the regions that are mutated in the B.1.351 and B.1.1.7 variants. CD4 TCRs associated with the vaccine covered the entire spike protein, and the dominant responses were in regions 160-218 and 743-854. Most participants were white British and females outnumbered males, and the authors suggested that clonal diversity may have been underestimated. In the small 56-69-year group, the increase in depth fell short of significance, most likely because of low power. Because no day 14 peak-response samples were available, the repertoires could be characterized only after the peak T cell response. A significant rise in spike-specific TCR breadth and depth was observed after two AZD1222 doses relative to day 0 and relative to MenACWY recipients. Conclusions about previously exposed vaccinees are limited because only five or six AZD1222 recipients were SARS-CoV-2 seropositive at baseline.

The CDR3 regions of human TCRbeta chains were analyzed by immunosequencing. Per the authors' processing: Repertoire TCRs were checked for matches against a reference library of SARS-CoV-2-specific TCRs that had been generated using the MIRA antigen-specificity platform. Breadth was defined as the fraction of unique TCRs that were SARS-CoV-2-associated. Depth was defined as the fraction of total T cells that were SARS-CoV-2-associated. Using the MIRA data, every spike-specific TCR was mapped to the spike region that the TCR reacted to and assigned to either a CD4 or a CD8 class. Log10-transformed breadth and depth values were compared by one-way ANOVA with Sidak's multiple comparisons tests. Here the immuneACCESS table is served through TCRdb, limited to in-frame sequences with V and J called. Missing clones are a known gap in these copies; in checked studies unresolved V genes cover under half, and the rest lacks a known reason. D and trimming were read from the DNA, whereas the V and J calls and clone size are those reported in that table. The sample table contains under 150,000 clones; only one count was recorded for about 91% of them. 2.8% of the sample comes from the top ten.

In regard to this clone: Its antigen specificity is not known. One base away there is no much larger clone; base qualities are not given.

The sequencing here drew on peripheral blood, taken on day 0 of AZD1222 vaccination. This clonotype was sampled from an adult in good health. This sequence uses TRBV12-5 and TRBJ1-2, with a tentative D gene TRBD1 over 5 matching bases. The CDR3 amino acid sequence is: CASGGGGGYTF. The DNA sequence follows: TGTGCTAGTGGTGGGGGTGGAGGCTACACCTTC.